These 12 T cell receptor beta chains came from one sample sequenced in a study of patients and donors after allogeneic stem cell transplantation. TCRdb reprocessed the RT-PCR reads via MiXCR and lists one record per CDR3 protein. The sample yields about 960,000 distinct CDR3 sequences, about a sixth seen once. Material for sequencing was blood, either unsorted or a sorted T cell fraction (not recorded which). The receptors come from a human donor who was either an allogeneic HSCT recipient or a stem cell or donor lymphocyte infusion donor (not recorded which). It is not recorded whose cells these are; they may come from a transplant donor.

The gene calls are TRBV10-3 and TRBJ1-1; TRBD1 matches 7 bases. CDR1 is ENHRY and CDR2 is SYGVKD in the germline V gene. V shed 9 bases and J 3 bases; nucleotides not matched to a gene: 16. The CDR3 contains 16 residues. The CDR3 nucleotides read TGTGCCATGAGACTTCGACAGGATCAGGGGGACACTGAAGCTTTCTTT. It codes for CAMRLRQDQGDTEAFF.

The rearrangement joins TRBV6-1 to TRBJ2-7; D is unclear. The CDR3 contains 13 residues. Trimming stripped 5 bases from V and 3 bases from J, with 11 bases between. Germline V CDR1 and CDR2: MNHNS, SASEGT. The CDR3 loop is CASSQTDNYEQYF. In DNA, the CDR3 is TGTGCCAGCAGTCAAACAGACAACTACGAGCAGTACTTC.

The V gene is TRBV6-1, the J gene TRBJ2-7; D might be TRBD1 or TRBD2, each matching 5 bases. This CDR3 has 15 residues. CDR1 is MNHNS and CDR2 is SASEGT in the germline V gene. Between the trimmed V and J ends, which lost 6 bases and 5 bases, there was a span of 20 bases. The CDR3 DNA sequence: TGTGCCAGCAGGAGCCGGGACCGTACTTTCCACGAGCAGTACTTC. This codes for CASRSRDRTFHEQYF.

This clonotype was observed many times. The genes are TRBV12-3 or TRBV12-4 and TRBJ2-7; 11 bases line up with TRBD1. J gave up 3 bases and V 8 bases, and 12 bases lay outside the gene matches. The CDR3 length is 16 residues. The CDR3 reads CASRDRGVSGRYEQYF. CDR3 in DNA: TGTGCCAGCCGGGACAGGGGGGTATCGGGACGCTACGAGCAGTACTTC.

CDR3 sequence reads: CASSLAARVSGELFF. The DNA of the CDR3 is TGCGCCAGCAGCTTGGCTGCCAGGGTCTCCGGGGAGCTGTTTTTT. V and J are TRBV5-1 and TRBJ2-2; maybe TRBD1 (5 bases). CDR1 SGHRS and CDR2 YFSETQ come from the germline V gene. The ends were cut back, 0 bases at V and 6 bases at J, with 12 bases in the middle. The length of the CDR3 is 15 residues.

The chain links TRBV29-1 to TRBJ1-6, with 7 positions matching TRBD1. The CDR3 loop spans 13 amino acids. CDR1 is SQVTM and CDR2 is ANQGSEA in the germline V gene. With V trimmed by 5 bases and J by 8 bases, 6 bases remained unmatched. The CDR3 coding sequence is TGCAGCGTTCGGGACAGTGGGGATTCACCCCTCCACTTT. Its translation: CSVRDSGDSPLHF.

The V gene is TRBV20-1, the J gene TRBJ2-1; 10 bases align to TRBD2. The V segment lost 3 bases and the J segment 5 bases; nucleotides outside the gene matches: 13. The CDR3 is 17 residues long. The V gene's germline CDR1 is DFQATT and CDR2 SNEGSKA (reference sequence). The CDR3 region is CSASMPPSSGGNNEQFF. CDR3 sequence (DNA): TGCAGTGCTAGTATGCCCCCCTCTAGCGGGGGTAACAATGAGCAGTTCTTC.

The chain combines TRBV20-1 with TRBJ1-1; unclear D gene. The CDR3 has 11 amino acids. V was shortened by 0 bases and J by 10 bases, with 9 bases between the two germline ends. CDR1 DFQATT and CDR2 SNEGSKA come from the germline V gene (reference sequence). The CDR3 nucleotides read TGCAGTGCTAGAGATGACAACAGAGCTTTCTTT. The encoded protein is CSARDDNRAFF.

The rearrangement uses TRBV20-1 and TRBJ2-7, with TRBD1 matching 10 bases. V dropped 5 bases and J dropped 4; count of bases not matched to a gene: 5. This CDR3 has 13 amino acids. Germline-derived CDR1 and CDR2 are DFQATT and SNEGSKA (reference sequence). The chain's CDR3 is CSAGDRGWYEQYF. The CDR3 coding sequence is TGCAGTGCTGGGGACAGGGGATGGTACGAGCAGTACTTC.

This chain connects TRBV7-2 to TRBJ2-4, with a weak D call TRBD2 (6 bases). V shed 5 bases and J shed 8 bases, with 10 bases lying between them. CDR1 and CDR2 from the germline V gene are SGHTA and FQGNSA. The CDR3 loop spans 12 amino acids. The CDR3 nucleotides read TGTGCCAGCAGCCAGGGACTCTACATTCAGTACTTC. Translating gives CASSQGLYIQYF.

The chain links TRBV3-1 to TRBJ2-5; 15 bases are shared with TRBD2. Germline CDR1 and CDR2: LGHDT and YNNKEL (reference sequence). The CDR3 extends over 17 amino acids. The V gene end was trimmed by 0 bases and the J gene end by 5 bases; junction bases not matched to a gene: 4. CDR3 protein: CASSQEGGLAGGETQYF. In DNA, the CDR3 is TGTGCCAGCAGCCAAGAAGGGGGACTAGCGGGGGGCGAGACCCAGTACTTC.

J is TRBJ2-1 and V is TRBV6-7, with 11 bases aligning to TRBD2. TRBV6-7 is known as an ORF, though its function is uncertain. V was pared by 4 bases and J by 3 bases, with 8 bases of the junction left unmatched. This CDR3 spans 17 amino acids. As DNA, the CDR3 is TGTGCCAGCAGTTTCCTCCTAGCGGGGGGACACTACAATGAGCAGTTCTTC. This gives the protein CASSFLLAGGHYNEQFF.